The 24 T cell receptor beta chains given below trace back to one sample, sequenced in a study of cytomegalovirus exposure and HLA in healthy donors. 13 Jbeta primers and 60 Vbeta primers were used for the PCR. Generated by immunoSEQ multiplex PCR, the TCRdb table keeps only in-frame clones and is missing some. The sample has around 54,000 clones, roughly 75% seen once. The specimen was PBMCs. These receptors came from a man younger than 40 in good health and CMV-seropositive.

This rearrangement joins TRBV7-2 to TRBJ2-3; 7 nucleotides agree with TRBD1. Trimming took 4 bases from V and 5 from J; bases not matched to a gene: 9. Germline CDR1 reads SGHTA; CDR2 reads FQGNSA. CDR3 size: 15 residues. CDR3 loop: CASSSGTDGVDTQYF. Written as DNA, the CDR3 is TGTGCCAGCAGCTCCGGGACAGATGGAGTAGATACGCAGTATTTT.

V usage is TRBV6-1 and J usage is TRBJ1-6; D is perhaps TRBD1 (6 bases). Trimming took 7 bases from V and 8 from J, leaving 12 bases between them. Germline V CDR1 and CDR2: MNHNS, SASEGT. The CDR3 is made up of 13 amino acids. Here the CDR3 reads CASIQGKDSPLHF. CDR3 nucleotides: TGTGCCAGCATCCAGGGGAAAGATTCACCCCTCCACTTT.

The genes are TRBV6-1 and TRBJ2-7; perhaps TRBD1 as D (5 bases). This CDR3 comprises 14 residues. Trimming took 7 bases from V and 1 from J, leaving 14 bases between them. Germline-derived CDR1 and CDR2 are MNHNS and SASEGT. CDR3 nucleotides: TGTGCCAGCAAGACAGATCCTGGATCCTACGAGCAGTACTTC. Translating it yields CASKTDPGSYEQYF.

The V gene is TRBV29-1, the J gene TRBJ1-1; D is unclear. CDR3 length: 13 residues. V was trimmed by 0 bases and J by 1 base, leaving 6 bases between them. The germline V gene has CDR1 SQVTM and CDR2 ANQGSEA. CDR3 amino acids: CSVEDRGNTEAFF. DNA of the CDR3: TGCAGCGTTGAAGATCGCGGGAACACTGAAGCTTTCTTT.

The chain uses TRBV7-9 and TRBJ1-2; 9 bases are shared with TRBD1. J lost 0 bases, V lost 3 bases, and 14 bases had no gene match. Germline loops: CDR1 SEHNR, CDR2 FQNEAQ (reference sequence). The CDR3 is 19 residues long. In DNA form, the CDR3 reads TGTGCCAGCAGCTTTCTCACCGGGACAGGGAACAGGCCTAACTATGGCTACACCTTC. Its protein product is CASSFLTGTGNRPNYGYTF.

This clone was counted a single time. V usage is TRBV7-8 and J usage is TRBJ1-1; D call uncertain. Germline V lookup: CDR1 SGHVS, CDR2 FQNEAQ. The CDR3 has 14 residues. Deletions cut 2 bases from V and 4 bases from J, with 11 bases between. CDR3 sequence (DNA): TGTGCCAGCAGCTTAACGACTCCACGCACTGAAGCTTTCTTT. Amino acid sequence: CASSLTTPRTEAFF.

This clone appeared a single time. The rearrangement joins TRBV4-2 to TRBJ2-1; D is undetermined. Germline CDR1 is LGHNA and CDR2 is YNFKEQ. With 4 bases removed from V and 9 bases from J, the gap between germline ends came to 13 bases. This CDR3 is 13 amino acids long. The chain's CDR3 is CASSRGQEAEQFF. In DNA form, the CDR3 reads TGTGCCAGCAGCCGAGGTCAAGAGGCTGAGCAGTTCTTC.

CDR3 in amino acids: CASSRDTDTQYF. The CDR3 DNA follows: TGTGCCAGCAGCAGAGACACAGATACGCAGTATTTT. This chain connects TRBV5-4 to TRBJ2-3; D uncertain. CDR1 SGHNT and CDR2 YYREEE come from the germline V gene (reference sequence). Trimming pared 4 bases from V and 2 bases from J, leaving 5 bases between. The CDR3 runs to 12 residues. Combining the CDR3 with reference TRBV5-4 and TRBJ2-3 gives the whole variable domain ETGVTQSPTHLIKTRGQQVTLRCSSQSGHNTVSWYQQALGQGPQFIFQYYREEENGRGNFPPRFSGLQFPNYSSELNVNALELDDSALYLCASSRDTDTQYFGPGTRLTVL.

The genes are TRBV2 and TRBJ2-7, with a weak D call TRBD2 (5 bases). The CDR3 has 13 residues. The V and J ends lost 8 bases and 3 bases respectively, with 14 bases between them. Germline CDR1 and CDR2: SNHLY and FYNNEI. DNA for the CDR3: TGTGCCAGCCTCCGTGGAGGAGGCTACGAGCAGTACTTC. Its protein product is CASLRGGGYEQYF.

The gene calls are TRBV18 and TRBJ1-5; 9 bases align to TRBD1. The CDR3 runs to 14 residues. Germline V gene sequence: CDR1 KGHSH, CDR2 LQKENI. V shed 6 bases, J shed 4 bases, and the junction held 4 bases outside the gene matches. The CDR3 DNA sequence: TGTGCCAGCTCGTCTGGGACAGGGAATCAGCCCCAGCATTTT. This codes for CASSSGTGNQPQHF.

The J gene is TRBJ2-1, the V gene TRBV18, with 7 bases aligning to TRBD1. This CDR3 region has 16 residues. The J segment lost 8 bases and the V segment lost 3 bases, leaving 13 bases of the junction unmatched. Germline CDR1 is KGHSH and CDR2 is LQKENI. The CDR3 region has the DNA TGTGCCAGCTCACCGGGAATAGGGGGCGGATTTGATGAGCAGTTCTTC. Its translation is CASSPGIGGGFDEQFF.

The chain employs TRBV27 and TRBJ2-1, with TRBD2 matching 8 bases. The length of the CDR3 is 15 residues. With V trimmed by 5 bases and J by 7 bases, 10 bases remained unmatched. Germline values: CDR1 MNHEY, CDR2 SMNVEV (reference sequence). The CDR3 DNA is TGTGCCAGCAGTCCTCTGACTAGCGCCGGTAATGAGCAGTTCTTC. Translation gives CASSPLTSAGNEQFF.

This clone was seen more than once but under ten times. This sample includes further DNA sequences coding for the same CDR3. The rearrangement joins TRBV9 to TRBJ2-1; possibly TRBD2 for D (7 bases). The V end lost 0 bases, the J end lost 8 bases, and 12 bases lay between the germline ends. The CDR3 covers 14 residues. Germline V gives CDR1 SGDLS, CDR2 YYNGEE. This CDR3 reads CASSVVGGPDEQFF. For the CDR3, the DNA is TGTGCCAGCAGCGTAGTGGGGGGGCCGGATGAGCAGTTCTTC.

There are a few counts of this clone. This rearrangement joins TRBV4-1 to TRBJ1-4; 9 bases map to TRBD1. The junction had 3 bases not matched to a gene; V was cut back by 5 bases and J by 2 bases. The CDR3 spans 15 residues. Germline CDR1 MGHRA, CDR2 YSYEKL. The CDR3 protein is CASSLTGGTNEKLFF. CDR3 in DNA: TGCGCCAGCAGCTTAACAGGGGGCACTAATGAAAAACTGTTTTTT.

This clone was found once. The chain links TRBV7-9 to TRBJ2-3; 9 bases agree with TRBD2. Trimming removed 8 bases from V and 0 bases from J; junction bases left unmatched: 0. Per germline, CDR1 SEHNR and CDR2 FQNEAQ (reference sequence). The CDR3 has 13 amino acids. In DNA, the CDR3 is TGTGCCAGCCTAGCGGGGAGCACAGATACGCAGTATTTT. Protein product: CASLAGSTDTQYF.

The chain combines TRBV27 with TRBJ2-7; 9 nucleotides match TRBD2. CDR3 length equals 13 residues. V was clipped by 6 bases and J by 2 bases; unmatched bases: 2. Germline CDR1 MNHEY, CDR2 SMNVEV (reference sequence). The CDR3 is CASSQREAYEQYF. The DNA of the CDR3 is TGTGCCAGCAGCCAGCGGGAGGCCTACGAGCAGTACTTC.

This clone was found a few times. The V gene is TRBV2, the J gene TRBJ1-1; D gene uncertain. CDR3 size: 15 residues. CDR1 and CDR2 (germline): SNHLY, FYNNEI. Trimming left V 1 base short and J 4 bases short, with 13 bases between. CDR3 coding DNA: TGTGCCAGCAGTGAAGTATCAAGCCCGGGCACTGAAGCTTTCTTT. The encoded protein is CASSEVSSPGTEAFF.

The CDR3 reads CATSREPLVGVSSYEQYF. The CDR3 bases are TGTGCCACCAGCAGAGAGCCCCTGGTAGGAGTGAGCTCCTACGAGCAGTACTTC. J is TRBJ2-7 and V is TRBV15; D is unclear. This CDR3 spans 18 amino acids. The germline gives CDR1 LNHNV, CDR2 YYDKDF (reference sequence). V was cut by 0 bases and J by 0 bases, with 18 bases left in between.

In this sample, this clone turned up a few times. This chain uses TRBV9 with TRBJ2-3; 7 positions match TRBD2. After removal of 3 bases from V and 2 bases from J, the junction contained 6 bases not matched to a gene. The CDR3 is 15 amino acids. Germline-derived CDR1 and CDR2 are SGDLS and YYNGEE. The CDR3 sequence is CASSAGGGNTDTQYF. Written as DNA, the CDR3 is TGTGCCAGCAGCGCTGGCGGGGGAAACACAGATACGCAGTATTTT.

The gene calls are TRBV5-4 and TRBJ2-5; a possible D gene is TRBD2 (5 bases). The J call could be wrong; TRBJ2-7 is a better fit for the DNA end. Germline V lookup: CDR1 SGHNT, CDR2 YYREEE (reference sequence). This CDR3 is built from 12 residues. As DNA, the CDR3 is TGTGCCAGCAGCCGGGATACCTACGAGCAGTACTTC. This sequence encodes CASSRDTYEQYF.

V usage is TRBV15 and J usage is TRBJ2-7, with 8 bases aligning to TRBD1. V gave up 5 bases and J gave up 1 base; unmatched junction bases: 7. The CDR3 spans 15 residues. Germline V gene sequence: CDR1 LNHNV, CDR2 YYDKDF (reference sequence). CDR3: CATSGGQGVSYEQYF. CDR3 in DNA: TGTGCCACCAGCGGAGGACAGGGCGTTTCCTACGAGCAGTACTTC.

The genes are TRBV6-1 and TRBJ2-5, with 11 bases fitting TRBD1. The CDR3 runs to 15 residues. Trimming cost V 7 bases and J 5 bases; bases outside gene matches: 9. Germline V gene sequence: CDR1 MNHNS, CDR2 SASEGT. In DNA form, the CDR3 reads TGTGCCAGCACCTCCGGGACAGGGGGTGGGGAGACCCAGTACTTC. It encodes CASTSGTGGGETQYF.

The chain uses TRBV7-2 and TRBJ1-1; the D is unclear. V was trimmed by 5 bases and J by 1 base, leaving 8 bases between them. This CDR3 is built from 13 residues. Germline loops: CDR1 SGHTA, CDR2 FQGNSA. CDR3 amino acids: CASSPGGNTEAFF. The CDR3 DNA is TGTGCCAGCAGCCCCGGAGGGAACACTGAAGCTTTCTTT.

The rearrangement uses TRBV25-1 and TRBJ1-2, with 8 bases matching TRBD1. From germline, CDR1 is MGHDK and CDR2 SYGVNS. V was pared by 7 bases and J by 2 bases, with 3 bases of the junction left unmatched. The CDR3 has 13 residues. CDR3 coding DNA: TGTGCCAGCACACAGGGGGTCAACTATGGCTACACCTTC. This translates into CASTQGVNYGYTF.